The 22 T cell receptor beta chains given below trace back to one sample, sequenced in a study of siplizumab effects on memory and regulatory T cells (dated 2019 in TCRdb). The library was prepared using the immunoSEQ multiplex PCR assay. TCRdb's version of the immuneACCESS table is confined to in-frame rearrangements and falls short of the full clone set. An unresolved V gene accounts for under half of the shortfall where checked; the remainder is of unknown origin. Across this sample there are about 72,000 clones, with about 89% seen only once. The ten top clones hold 25% to 35% of the sample. Sequences were obtained from CD8+ T cells sorted from blood. These receptors came from a human donor in good health.

V is TRBV19 and J is TRBJ1-1, with D possibly matching TRBD1 (6 bases). V lost 5 bases and J lost 8, with 9 bases in between. The CDR3 spans 11 residues. CDR1 is LNHDA, CDR2 SQIVND, per germline (reference sequence). The CDR3 region is CASSFGTEAFF. CDR3 coding DNA: TGTGCCAGTAGTTTCGGGACAGAAGCTTTCTTT.

The rearrangement joins TRBV7-2 to TRBJ1-3; D is unresolved. V lost 1 base, J lost 2 bases, and 6 bases lay in between. The CDR3 length is 14 residues. From germline, CDR1 is SGHTA and CDR2 FQGNSA. CDR3 protein: CASSLGATGNTIYF. The CDR3 nucleotides read TGTGCCAGCAGCTTAGGTGCGACTGGAAACACCATATATTTT.

The chain joins TRBV6-5 to TRBJ1-2; D call uncertain. V was trimmed by 4 bases and J by 4 bases, leaving 10 bases between them. The CDR3 spans 13 residues. The V gene's germline CDR1 is MNHEY and CDR2 SVGAGI. The CDR3 is CASSSLGGYGYTF. The CDR3 DNA sequence: TGTGCCAGCAGTTCCTTGGGAGGCTATGGCTACACCTTC.

The gene calls are TRBV11-2 and TRBJ2-7, with 8 bases identical to TRBD2. The V segment lost 6 bases and the J segment 4 bases; nucleotides outside the gene matches: 11. The CDR3 is 15 residues long. Germline V CDR1 and CDR2: SGHAT, FQNNGV. The CDR3 DNA reads TGTGCCAGCAGTCTACCTGAACTAGCGGTTTACGAGCAGTACTTC. It translates to CASSLPELAVYEQYF.

The gene calls are TRBV5-6 and TRBJ1-2; TRBD1 matches at 11 bases. Trimming cost V 0 bases and J 1 base; bases outside gene matches: 8. The CDR3 spans 18 residues. Germline-derived CDR1 and CDR2 are SGHDT and YYEEEE. The CDR3 bases are TGTGCCAGCAGCTTGGCCGGGACAGGGGGTTCGATTAACTATGGCTACACCTTC. This codes for CASSLAGTGGSINYGYTF.

This clone was seen a single time. This chain joins TRBV2 and TRBJ2-7; D may be TRBD1 (6 bases). Germline V lookup: CDR1 SNHLY, CDR2 FYNNEI. The ends were cut back, 1 base at V and 0 bases at J, with 10 bases in the middle. CDR3 length: 15 residues. CDR3 loop: CASSEGTASSYEQYF. The CDR3 DNA follows: TGTGCCAGCAGTGAAGGGACAGCAAGCTCCTACGAGCAGTACTTC.

Remarks on this clone: This same CDR3 is encoded by further DNA sequences in the sample. The genes are TRBV5-4 and TRBJ2-3; 10 nucleotides agree with TRBD2. This CDR3 comprises 15 residues. The trim removed 2 bases at V and 1 base at J, leaving 1 base unmatched. Germline V gene lookup returns CDR1 SGHNT and CDR2 YYREEE (reference sequence). CDR3 sequence reads: CASSFGTSGTDTQYF. The CDR3 coding sequence is TGTGCCAGCAGCTTTGGGACTAGCGGCACAGATACGCAGTATTTT. The full variable domain, its missing parts supplied by reference TRBV5-4 and TRBJ2-3, is ETGVTQSPTHLIKTRGQQVTLRCSSQSGHNTVSWYQQALGQGPQFIFQYYREEENGRGNFPPRFSGLQFPNYSSELNVNALELDDSALYLCASSFGTSGTDTQYFGPGTRLTVL.

The rearrangement joins TRBV9 to TRBJ1-3; 8 nucleotides match TRBD1. The CDR3 is made up of 15 amino acids. V was pared by 4 bases and J by 0 bases, with 3 bases of the junction left unmatched. Germline V gene sequence: CDR1 SGDLS, CDR2 YYNGEE. The CDR3, as DNA: TGTGCCAGCAGCTCCACAGGGGGCTCTGGAAACACCATATATTTT. It encodes CASSSTGGSGNTIYF.

The chain uses TRBV11-2 and TRBJ2-5, with 7 bases lining up with TRBD1. Losses at the gene ends were 5 bases for V and 3 bases for J; bases not matched to a gene: 9. This CDR3 region has 15 residues. Germline V gene data show CDR1 as SGHAT and CDR2 as FQNNGV. CDR3 sequence (DNA): TGTGCCAGCAGCACGGGGACAGACCCGAAAGAGACCCAGTACTTC. This gives the protein CASSTGTDPKETQYF.

The genes are TRBV5-1 and TRBJ2-7; possible D gene TRBD2, 6 bases. Trimming stripped 4 bases from V and 0 bases from J, with 14 bases between. CDR1 and CDR2 (germline): SGHRS, YFSETQ. The CDR3 contains 15 residues. The CDR3 here is CASSPKDGSSYEQYF. The CDR3 DNA reads TGCGCCAGCAGCCCTAAGGACGGGAGCTCCTACGAGCAGTACTTC.

This clone has only one observation. This CDR3 reads CASSLFWGTNEKLFF. CDR3 nucleotides: TGTGCCAGCAGCTTATTTTGGGGAACTAATGAAAAACTGTTTTTT. The chain links TRBV7-9 to TRBJ1-4; D is uncertain. CDR1 and CDR2 from the germline V gene are SEHNR and FQNEAQ (reference sequence). The CDR3 covers 15 residues. The V end lost 2 bases, the J end lost 1 base, and 8 bases lay between the germline ends. Supplemented by reference TRBV7-9 and TRBJ1-4, the full variable domain reads DTGVSQNPRHKITKRGQNVTFRCDPISEHNRLYWYRQTLGQGPEFLTYFQNEAQLEKSRLLSDRFSAERPKGSFSTLEIQRTEQGDSAMYLCASSLFWGTNEKLFFGSGTQLSVL.

The chain is built from TRBV4-1 and TRBJ2-2, with 7 bases matching TRBD1. This CDR3 comprises 14 residues. With V trimmed by 4 bases and J by 8 bases, 7 bases remained unmatched. The V gene's germline CDR1 is MGHRA and CDR2 YSYEKL. The CDR3 protein is CASSPWTGLGELFF. As DNA, the CDR3 is TGCGCCAGCAGCCCGTGGACAGGTCTAGGGGAGCTGTTTTTT.

This clone was seen once. The chain uses TRBV5-1 and TRBJ2-7, with D perhaps TRBD1 (6 bases). The germline V gene has CDR1 SGHRS and CDR2 YFSETQ. The length of the CDR3 is 14 residues. The V end was cut by 7 bases, the J end by 5 bases, with 19 bases between. CDR3 nucleotide sequence: TGCGCCAGCTCCCGCACGAACAGGGTCAACGAGCAGTACTTC. Its translation is CASSRTNRVNEQYF.

The chain recombines TRBV5-6 with TRBJ1-1; perhaps TRBD1 as D (6 bases). V dropped 4 bases and J dropped 1 base, with 8 bases sitting between them. Germline V gene data show CDR1 as SGHDT and CDR2 as YYEEEE. This CDR3 comprises 13 residues. This CDR3 is CASSPGQNTEAFF. For the CDR3, the DNA is TGTGCCAGCAGCCCGGGACAGAACACTGAAGCTTTCTTT.

This clone was observed a handful of times. The chain combines TRBV4-2 with TRBJ1-1, with D uncertain. Trimming took off 0 bases at V and 8 bases at J, with 7 bases between the two ends. CDR1 LGHNA and CDR2 YNFKEQ come from the germline V gene. The CDR3 consists of 12 residues. The CDR3: CASSQDRTEAFF. In DNA form, the CDR3 reads TGTGCCAGCAGCCAAGATCGAACGGAAGCTTTCTTT.

The V gene is TRBV29-1, the J gene TRBJ2-5; D remains ambiguous. Trimming took off 0 bases at V and 5 bases at J, with 13 bases between the two ends. CDR1 is SQVTM, CDR2 ANQGSEA, per germline. This CDR3 region has 14 residues. This CDR3 reads CSVEEGLLVETQYF. CDR3 DNA sequence: TGCAGCGTTGAAGAGGGTTTGCTGGTGGAGACCCAGTACTTC.

The chain joins TRBV7-9 to TRBJ2-3, with 7 bases aligning to TRBD2. CDR1 and CDR2 (germline): SEHNR, FQNEAQ (reference sequence). This CDR3 comprises 16 residues. V shed 2 bases and J 2 bases; nucleotides not matched to a gene: 7. DNA of the CDR3: TGTGCCAGCAGCTTATCCCACGGGGGGACCACAGATACGCAGTATTTT. Translating gives CASSLSHGGTTDTQYF.

The gene calls are TRBV9 and TRBJ2-7; D gene uncertain. CDR3 length equals 16 residues. The V gene's germline CDR1 is SGDLS and CDR2 YYNGEE. Trimming pared 0 bases from V and 0 bases from J, leaving 13 bases between. The CDR3 protein is CASSVDEDLISYEQYF. As DNA, the CDR3 is TGTGCCAGCAGCGTAGATGAGGACCTCATCTCCTACGAGCAGTACTTC.

The rearrangement uses TRBV4-1 and TRBJ2-7, with TRBD2 matching 8 bases. The CDR3 loop spans 14 amino acids. The junction had 5 bases not matched to a gene; V was cut back by 4 bases and J by 3 bases. Germline CDR1 is MGHRA and CDR2 is YSYEKL. This CDR3 reads CASSPREGSYEQYF. CDR3 bases: TGCGCCAGCAGCCCCCGGGAGGGGAGCTACGAGCAGTACTTC.

The V gene is TRBV19, the J gene TRBJ2-1, with no clear D. The V and J ends lost 5 bases and 4 bases respectively, with 18 bases between them. The CDR3 has 16 residues. Germline V lookup: CDR1 LNHDA, CDR2 SQIVND (reference sequence). CDR3 sequence reads: CASSFTNPGLYNEQFF. As DNA, the CDR3 is TGTGCCAGTAGTTTTACTAACCCGGGCCTTTACAATGAGCAGTTCTTC.

The V and J genes are TRBV7-9 and TRBJ2-7, with 10 positions matching TRBD1. V gave up 6 bases and J gave up 6 bases; unmatched junction bases: 8. CDR1 is SEHNR and CDR2 is FQNEAQ in the germline V gene (reference sequence). This CDR3 spans 14 amino acids. CDR3 nucleotide sequence: TGTGCCAGCAGGCGGGACAGGGGATTCCCCGAGCAGTACTTC. Encoded protein: CASRRDRGFPEQYF.

J is TRBJ2-1 and V is TRBV4-1, with D perhaps TRBD1 or TRBD2 (6 bases each). Deletions cut 0 bases from V and 7 bases from J, with 16 bases between. Germline-derived CDR1 and CDR2 are MGHRA and YSYEKL. CDR3 size: 16 residues. CDR3 nucleotides: TGCGCCAGCAGCCAAGAGTCCGGGGGCGCGAGTAATGAGCAGTTCTTC. Amino acid sequence: CASSQESGGASNEQFF.